A single sample gave rise to the 27 T cell receptor beta chains below, sequenced in a study of CD8 T cells in ankylosing spondylitis. Broader study findings: Seemingly distinctive of ankylosing spondylitis blood was a TCR beta motif formed by eight highly homologous variants.

TCRdb called the 5' RACE reads again in MiXCR, with one record for every CDR3 protein. The sample carries 700,000 to 1,000,000 distinct CDR3 sequences, 12% recorded once. Their cognate antigens are unknown. The material sequenced was blood, either unsorted or a sorted T cell fraction (not recorded which). The receptors were gathered from a male donor with ankylosing spondylitis.

To note about this clonotype: At one boundary the junction diverges from the germline segment, which might be a read error. The J gene is TRBJ1-5, the V gene TRBV4-1, with D hard to call. This CDR3 spans 15 amino acids. The germline gives CDR1 MGHRA, CDR2 YSYEKL. DNA of the CDR3: TGCGCCAGCACCCAACAGATGAGACTCAATCAGCCCCAGCATTTT. It specifies CASTQQMRLNQPQHF.

This clonotype was counted a few times. V gene TRBV20-1 combines with J gene TRBJ2-5, with D perhaps matching TRBD1 (6 bases). Germline CDR1 and CDR2: DFQATT and SNEGSKA (reference sequence). Trimming took off 6 bases at V and 2 bases at J, with 16 bases between the two ends. The CDR3 is 14 amino acids. CDR3 in amino acids: CSAEPGQEQETQYF. As DNA, the CDR3 is TGCAGTGCGGAACCGGGACAAGAACAAGAGACCCAGTACTTC.

The chain recombines TRBV20-1 with TRBJ2-7, with 7 bases fitting TRBD2. CDR1 is DFQATT, CDR2 SNEGSKA, per germline (reference sequence). This CDR3 is built from 14 residues. The CDR3 DNA follows: TGCAGGGCCGAGGATCGGATCGGGGGGTACGAGCAGTACTTC. It is translated as CRAEDRIGGYEQYF.

This clonotype showed up just a few times. The chain is built from TRBV5-6 and TRBJ2-1; D might be TRBD2 (7 bases). Trimming shortened V by 4 bases and J by 10 bases, and 15 bases separated the two germline ends. Germline V lookup: CDR1 SGHDT, CDR2 YYEEEE. The CDR3 contains 13 residues. The CDR3 region has the DNA TGTGCCAGCAGCGGAGGGGGGGGCCGCGAGCAGTTCTTC. Protein product: CASSGGGGREQFF.

This clonotype occurred a few times. The chain employs TRBV12-3 or TRBV12-4 and TRBJ2-1; 8 bases map to TRBD2. The CDR3 has 15 amino acids. Trimming took 6 bases from V and 9 from J; bases not matched to a gene: 13. CDR3 protein: CASSQVFGGAGEQFF. DNA for the CDR3: TGTGCCAGCAGCCAAGTATTCGGGGGGGCCGGTGAGCAGTTCTTC.

The genes are TRBV5-4 and TRBJ2-4, with a tentative D call TRBD2 (5 bases). The V end was cut by 0 bases, the J end by 6 bases, with 19 bases between. This CDR3 has 17 residues. Germline V gene lookup returns CDR1 SGHNT and CDR2 YYREEE (reference sequence). In nucleotides, the CDR3 is TGTGCCAGCAGCTTGGGCAAGGGTGAAGGTGGGAGAAACATTCAGTACTTC. This encodes CASSLGKGEGGRNIQYF. Together with reference TRBV5-4 and TRBJ2-4, the CDR3 gives the full variable domain: ETGVTQSPTHLIKTRGQQVTLRCSSQSGHNTVSWYQQALGQGPQFIFQYYREEENGRGNFPPRFSGLQFPNYSSELNVNALELDDSALYLCASSLGKGEGGRNIQYFGAGTRLSVL.

The chain combines TRBV6-5 with TRBJ2-7; no clear D gene. The CDR3 length is 15 residues. Per germline, CDR1 MNHEY and CDR2 SVGAGI. V lost 0 bases to trimming and J lost 2 bases, with 11 bases between them. CDR3 in amino acids: CASSYSSAFPYEQYF. The CDR3 nucleotides read TGTGCCAGCAGTTACTCGTCGGCATTCCCCTACGAGCAGTACTTC.

This CDR3 reads CASSSVDRRQPQHF. The CDR3 nucleotides read TGTGCCAGCAGCTCCGTGGACAGGAGGCAGCCCCAGCATTTT. The chain couples TRBV28 to TRBJ1-5; 7 nucleotides line up with TRBD1. After removal of 6 bases from V and 7 bases from J, the junction contained 9 bases not matched to a gene. This CDR3 is built from 14 residues. Looked up from germline, CDR1 is MDHEN and CDR2 is SYDVKM. The variable domain in full, with the rest retrieved from reference TRBV28 and TRBJ1-5, is DVKVTQSSRYLVKRTGEKVFLECVQDMDHENMFWYRQDPGLGLRLIYFSYDVKMKEKGDIPEGYSVSREKKERFSLILESASTNQTSMYLCASSSVDRRQPQHFGDGTRLSIL.

This clonotype was seen at least ten times. The rearrangement links TRBV12-3 or TRBV12-4 to TRBJ1-1; D not resolved. The V and J ends lost 4 bases and 1 base respectively, with 16 bases between them. The CDR3 has 16 residues. The CDR3 nucleotides read TGTGCCAGCAGTTCCCCCTGGGCGGGGTCGAACACTGAAGCTTTCTTT. This codes for CASSSPWAGSNTEAFF.

This clonotype occurred a few times. The chain combines TRBV10-3 with TRBJ2-1; D might be TRBD1 (8 bases). The CDR3 is 16 amino acids. Trimming took off 3 bases at V and 12 bases at J, with 24 bases between the two ends. Germline V CDR1 and CDR2: ENHRY, SYGVKD. CDR3 nucleotides: TGTGCCATCAGTGAACAACAGGGGGGGCTCGTTGTTGCGCAGTTCTTC. It yields the protein CAISEQQGGLVVAQFF.

The sample holds a few counts of this clonotype. The chain joins TRBV5-1 to TRBJ2-7; maybe TRBD1 (5 bases). The CDR3 length is 14 residues. The germline gives CDR1 SGHRS, CDR2 YFSETQ. With 5 bases removed from V and 0 bases from J, the gap between germline ends came to 12 bases. CDR3 nucleotides: TGCGCCAGCAGTCAGGGTCCACCCTCCTACGAGCAGTACTTC. Translation gives CASSQGPPSYEQYF.

This clonotype came up a few times. For the CDR3, the DNA is TGTGCCAGCAGCTTAAGCATGGGCACTGAAGCTTTCTTT. Protein: CASSLSMGTEAFF. This chain links TRBV7-9 with TRBJ1-1; D is undetermined. This CDR3 spans 13 amino acids. The ends were cut back, 2 bases at V and 4 bases at J, with 8 bases in the middle. Germline V CDR1 and CDR2: SEHNR, FQNEAQ (reference sequence).

The CDR3 DNA follows: TGTGCCAGCGGGGACCTTCCTAATCAGGATACGCAGTATTTT. Residues: CASGDLPNQDTQYF. The gene calls are TRBV12-3 or TRBV12-4 and TRBJ2-3; D assignment may be TRBD1 or TRBD2 (5 bases each). Deletions cut 8 bases from V and 6 bases from J, with 18 bases between. This CDR3 region has 14 residues.

This clonotype showed up just a few times. The chain combines TRBV12-3 or TRBV12-4 with TRBJ2-7; possible D gene TRBD1, 5 bases. Trimming removed 2 bases from V and 3 bases from J, with 11 bases in between. There are 14 residues in the CDR3. In DNA, the CDR3 is TGTGCCAGCAGTTTACAGGGATGGGGCTACGAGCAGTACTTC. Translation gives CASSLQGWGYEQYF.

About this clonotype itself: A much bigger clone sits one base away, suggesting this may be a read error. V and J are TRBV5-1 and TRBJ2-2; D remains ambiguous. This CDR3 is 16 amino acids long. Germline assignment: CDR1 SGHRS and CDR2 YFSETQ. Between the trimmed V and J ends, which lost 0 bases and 5 bases, there was a span of 14 bases. The CDR3 nucleotides are TGCGCCAGCAGCTTGGTTACACCAGTGCTGACCGGGGAGCTGTTTTTT. Translation: CASSLVTPVLTGELFF.

This clonotype has just a few counts. The chain employs TRBV9 and TRBJ2-2, with D hard to call. The germline V and J ends were trimmed by 0 bases and 8 bases, with 8 bases remaining between them. The germline gives CDR1 SGDLS, CDR2 YYNGEE. The CDR3 extends over 13 amino acids. The CDR3 nucleotides are TGTGCCAGCAGCGTAGAGGCTTGGGGGGAGCTGTTTTTT. It encodes CASSVEAWGELFF.

The chain uses TRBV7-8 and TRBJ2-5; D might be TRBD2 (5 bases). The CDR3 has 14 amino acids. CDR1 is SGHVS and CDR2 is FQNEAQ in the germline V gene. V was pared by 8 bases and J by 1 base, with 14 bases between. In DNA, the CDR3 is TGTGCCAGCTCCGTTGACTACCCCCAAGAGACCCAGTACTTC. This sequence encodes CASSVDYPQETQYF.

Ten or more counts support this clonotype. Its ends do not fully match the called genes, so a read error is possible. CDR3 DNA: TGTGCCAGCAGTTTCACAGGGACCTACGAGCAGTACTTC. Amino acids: CASSFTGTYEQYF. This chain uses TRBV5-1 with TRBJ2-7; tentative D call: TRBD1 (6 bases). The germline gives CDR1 SGHRS, CDR2 YFSETQ. The CDR3 runs to 13 residues.

This sequence joins TRBV15 and TRBJ1-4; TRBD1 matches at 10 bases. Germline V gene sequence: CDR1 LNHNV, CDR2 YYDKDF (reference sequence). This CDR3 region has 15 residues. Germline trimming cut 0 bases from V and 7 bases from J; bases unmatched to any gene: 2. CDR3 sequence (DNA): TGTGCCACCAGCAGAGAGACAGGGGGCCTTGAAAAACTGTTTTTT. Amino acid sequence: CATSRETGGLEKLFF.

This clonotype occurred a few times. This chain uses TRBV16 with TRBJ2-1, with TRBD1 identical over 7 bases. The V segment lost 2 bases and the J segment 1 base; nucleotides outside the gene matches: 2. The CDR3 runs 15 residues. CDR1 and CDR2 (germline): KGHSY, FQNENV. The CDR3 region has the DNA TGTGCCAGCAGCCAAAACAGGGGTTCCTACAATGAGCAGTTCTTC. This sequence encodes CASSQNRGSYNEQFF.

DNA of the CDR3: TGTGCCAGCAGCTTAGTGATCGAAACGAGCACAGATACGCAGTATTTT. This encodes CASSLVIETSTDTQYF. The chain recombines TRBV7-9 with TRBJ2-3; D remains unclear. The germline CDR1 and CDR2 sequences are SEHNR and FQNEAQ (reference sequence). The CDR3 is 16 amino acids. The V gene lost 1 base and the J gene lost 0 bases, with 11 bases spanning the gap.

This chain joins TRBV20-1 and TRBJ2-5, with a tentative D call TRBD2 (5 bases). There are 15 residues in the CDR3. Trimming removed 0 bases from V and 3 bases from J, with 14 bases in between. CDR1 DFQATT and CDR2 SNEGSKA come from the germline V gene (reference sequence). The CDR3 DNA reads TGCAGTGCTAGAGATTCCGGGAAAACTGAAGAGACCCAGTACTTC. It translates to CSARDSGKTEETQYF.

This clonotype was detected a few times. This sequence joins TRBV5-1 and TRBJ2-5; D is possibly TRBD1 or TRBD2 (5 bases each). The germline V and J ends were trimmed by 5 bases and 2 bases, with 16 bases remaining between them. There are 15 residues in the CDR3. Germline V lookup: CDR1 SGHRS, CDR2 YFSETQ. CDR3 in DNA: TGCGCCAGCAGTGCCCTCCTGGGACCTCAAGAGACCCAGTACTTC. This gives the protein CASSALLGPQETQYF.

This clonotype was detected a few times. This chain links TRBV5-1 with TRBJ2-2; 9 bases agree with TRBD1. The trim removed 6 bases at V and 6 bases at J, leaving 12 bases unmatched. CDR3 length: 16 residues. In germline, CDR1 is SGHRS, CDR2 YFSETQ. In DNA form, the CDR3 reads TGCGCCAGCACTTTAGCCGGGACAGGGCATCCCGGGGAGCTGTTTTTT. It encodes CASTLAGTGHPGELFF.

V usage is TRBV20-1 and J usage is TRBJ2-7; D unclear. V dropped 6 bases and J dropped 6 bases, with 21 bases sitting between them. This CDR3 spans 14 amino acids. The germline V gene encodes CDR1 DFQATT and CDR2 SNEGSKA (reference sequence). The CDR3 DNA reads as TGCAGTGCCTTACCGGATACGTATTTGCGCGAGCAGTACTTC. This gives the protein CSALPDTYLREQYF.

This clonotype occurred a few times. The V call is TRBV5-1, the J call TRBJ2-3; 7 nucleotides agree with TRBD2. The germline V gene encodes CDR1 SGHRS and CDR2 YFSETQ. V dropped 2 bases and J dropped 4; count of bases not matched to a gene: 7. The CDR3 is 15 amino acids. The CDR3 here is CASSFQAGLADTQYF. In DNA, the CDR3 is TGCGCCAGCAGCTTCCAAGCGGGACTGGCAGATACGCAGTATTTT.

This clonotype was seen a handful of times. The rearrangement joins TRBV9 to TRBJ2-1; D not resolved. The V and J ends lost 3 bases and 10 bases respectively, with 14 bases between them. This CDR3 contains 13 residues. Germline V lookup: CDR1 SGDLS, CDR2 YYNGEE. The CDR3 sequence: CASSAGPILEQFF. In nucleotides, the CDR3 is TGTGCCAGCAGCGCCGGACCGATTCTGGAGCAGTTCTTC.